What follows is one TCR beta chain and its context. Its antigen is still unknown. Genomic DNA of every subset was divided equally among multiple immunoSEQ plates. The authors' processing: ImmunoSEQ junction-only sequences lacked quality scores, so their filtering differed. The repertoire was sequenced with immunoSEQ multiplex PCR; TCRdb's copy has only in-frame clones and lacks some. V and J calls and clone size come straight from that table; D and trimming were deduced from the DNA. The sample lists about 2.1 million clones, 93% occurring once. The data derive from a study of shared clonotypes between healthy human individuals. CD45RO-negative, CCR7-selected cells formed the naive CD8 fraction, which excluded terminally differentiated effector memory CD45RA+ cells. Adult Caucasians living in Nashville, Tennessee made up all of the donors. Study observations and caveats: All-four-donor shared clonotypes had higher generation probabilities than non-shared clonotypes did.

Input material: naive CD8+ T cells from PBMCs. This sequence was found in a man between 18 and 35 years old in good health. Some clones in this sample may be carry-over from other donors' samples.

The DNA for the CDR3 is TGTGCCAGCAGCACTTTAGCGGGGCAGTTAGGGAAGGAGCAGTACTTC. The encoded protein is CASSTLAGQLGKEQYF. The gene calls are TRBV7-6 and TRBJ2-7, with TRBD2 matching 8 bases. V trimming: 5 bases; J trimming: 7 bases; junction bases outside the gene matches: 16. The CDR3 consists of 16 residues. Germline CDR1 and CDR2: SGHVS and FNYEAQ. The complete variable domain, with remaining parts taken from reference TRBV7-6 and TRBJ2-7, reads GAGVSQSPRYKVTKRGQDVALRCDPISGHVSLYWYRQALGQGPEFLTYFNYEAQQDKSGLPNDRFSAERPEGSISTLTIQRTEQRDSAMYRCASSTLAGQLGKEQYFGPGTRLTVT.